These T cell receptor delta chains were read from a single sample in a study of gamma-delta T cells after stem cell transplantation. TCRdb made new clone calls on the RT-PCR reads using CATT. The sample has 13,000 or so delta-chain clones, more than 30% seen once. Sequenced sample: gamma-delta T cells. The receptors here all came from a human donor. It is not recorded whose cells these are; they may come from a transplant donor. The CDR3 runs from the conserved cysteine through the conserved F or W. The D gene is left open where the match is weak. Size is stated for part of the rows, as once, few or many counts, or as a class when the clone is expanded.

clone_size	j_call	v_call	d_call	cdr3_nt	cdr3_aa
few	TRDJ1	TRDV2	TRDD3	TGTGCCTGTGACGCTCTGGGGGATACCGATAAACTCATCTTT	CACDALGDTDKLIF
few	TRDJ1	TRDV3	TRDD3	TGTGCCTCCGCCCGGCCTTCCCCCTACTGGGGGACAAACACCGATAAACTCATCTTT	CASARPSPYWGTNTDKLIF
-	TRDJ1	TRDV3	TRDD3	TGTGCCTTTAGCCCCATTCCATTACTGGGGGAGACCGATAAACTCATCTTT	CAFSPIPLLGETDKLIF
few	TRDJ1	TRDV1	-	TGTGCTCTTGGGGATTGTTCCTCCGTCCCCTACACCGATAAACTCATCTTT	CALGDCSSVPYTDKLIF
few	TRDJ1	TRDV2	TRDD3	TGTGCCTGTGACAGGGGGGGATCTTGCGATAAACTCATCTTT	CACDRGGSCDKLIF
-	TRDJ1	TRDV2	TRDD3	TGTGCCTGGGACCCCGTACTGGGGGATGGCACCGATAAACTCATCTTT	CAWDPVLGDGTDKLIF
few	TRDJ1	TRDV1	TRDD3	TGCGCTCTTGGGGAACGCCGTCGGTCAGCCCTGGGGGATTACACCGATAGACTCATCTTT	CALGERRRSALGDYTDRLIF
-	TRDJ1	TRDV2	TRDD3	TGTGCCTGCCTGACTGGGGGGATTAAACTCATCTTT	CACLTGGIKLIF
-	TRDJ1	TRDV3	TRDD3	TGTGCCTTGCCCAATATTTCCTACGGGGGGGACTACTGGGGGATAACCGATAAACTCATCTTT	CALPNISYGGDYWGITDKLIF
few	TRDJ1	TRDV1	TRDD3	TGTGCTCTTGGGGAACGAAGGGGATTCCTACGCGCGATCTGGGGGATACGAGGTAACGATAAACTCATCTTT	CALGERRGFLRAIWGIRGNDKLIF
-	TRDJ2	TRDV2	TRDD3	TGTGCCTGTGAGAGTCGGGGATACGCTTTGACAGCACAACTCTTCTTT	CACESRGYALTAQLFF
-	TRDJ2	TRDV1	TRDD3	TGTGCTCTTGGGGAGCCCCTACGACCTTACTGGGGGAGGGCCCCCTTCAGAACCGTGTACACCGATAAACTCTTCTTT	CALGEPLRPYWGRAPFRTVYTDKLFF
few	TRDJ2	TRDV2	TRDD3	TGTGCCTGTGACAAACTGGGGGATATACTCTCTTTGACAGCACAACTCTTCTTT	CACDKLGDILSLTAQLFF
-	TRDJ3	TRDV2	TRDD3	TGTGCCTGTGACGAACTGGGGCCGACCCGACAGATGTTTTTC	CACDELGPTRQMFF
-	TRDJ1	TRDV3	-	TGTGCCTGTAGTGGGACCACCGATAAGCTCATCTTT	CACSGTTDKLIF
-	TRDJ1	TRDV1	TRDD3	TGTGCTCTTGGGGAAATTGGGGTAGTACTGGGGGATACGGGGTACACCGATAAACTCATCTTT	CALGEIGVVLGDTGYTDKLIF
large	TRDJ3	TRDV2	TRDD3	TGTGCCTGTGACACCGTACTGGGGGATAGCTCCTGGGACACCCGACAGATGTTTTTC	CACDTVLGDSSWDTRQMFF
-	TRDJ3	TRDV1	-	TGTGCTCTCGCCAGCCTTCCCCGTACTGGTGGATGTCCCTCCTGGGACACCCGACAGATGTTTTTC	CALASLPRTGGCPSWDTRQMFF